The next 18 T cell receptor beta chains were all read from a single sample in a study of identical twins. TCRdb passed the 5' RACE reads through MiXCR, listing each CDR3 protein once. The sample gives roughly 290,000 distinct CDR3 sequences, 6.5% to 9.5% of which show up once; less than 2.5% is in the top ten. This sample was shared with a second study, whose subject was yellow fever vaccine responses in identical twins.

The sequencing sample was made of memory (CD45RO+) T cells sorted from blood. The origin of the receptors is a young woman in good health.

This clonotype was picked up many times. This sequence joins TRBV3-1 and TRBJ1-5, with D maybe TRBD1 (5 bases). V lost 0 bases, J lost 2 bases, and 8 bases lay in between. The CDR3 is 15 amino acids. Germline-derived CDR1 and CDR2 are LGHDT and YNNKEL (reference sequence). The CDR3 protein is CASSQDPGRNQPQHF. DNA for the CDR3: TGTGCCAGCAGCCAAGATCCAGGGCGCAATCAGCCCCAGCATTTT.

The chain recombines TRBV3-1 with TRBJ2-7, with a tentative D call TRBD2 (6 bases). Germline lookup yields CDR1 LGHDT and CDR2 YNNKEL (reference sequence). V was trimmed by 0 bases and J by 0 bases, leaving 15 bases between them. The CDR3 length is 17 residues. The CDR3 loop is CASSQDRSGRHSYEQYF. In DNA form, the CDR3 reads TGTGCCAGCAGCCAAGATAGAAGCGGGCGGCACTCCTACGAGCAGTACTTC.

There are many counts of this clonotype. The rearrangement links TRBV20-1 to TRBJ1-2; 7 bases fit TRBD1. With V trimmed by 5 bases and J by 4 bases, 4 bases remained unmatched. This CDR3 spans 12 amino acids. Germline V gives CDR1 DFQATT, CDR2 SNEGSKA (reference sequence). The CDR3 bases are TGCAGTGCTGGACAGGAGCTCTATGGCTACACCTTC. Encoded protein: CSAGQELYGYTF.

Many counts were recorded for this clonotype. The V and J genes are TRBV10-3 and TRBJ2-3, with D tentatively TRBD2 (6 bases). V was trimmed by 6 bases and J by 1 base, leaving 14 bases between them. The germline gives CDR1 ENHRY, CDR2 SYGVKD. The CDR3 loop spans 15 amino acids. The CDR3, as DNA: TGTGCCATCAGCCCGGCTAGCGCGCGCACAGATACGCAGTATTTT. It translates to CAISPASARTDTQYF.

Here the CDR3 DNA reads TGTGCCAGCAGTTACTCACCGGGACAGGGGGACTATGGCTACACCTTC. It encodes CASSYSPGQGDYGYTF. V usage is TRBV6-5 and J usage is TRBJ1-2; 11 bases are a match to TRBD1. Trimming at V came to 0 bases and at J to 3 bases, leaving 3 bases not matched to a gene. In germline, CDR1 is MNHEY, CDR2 SVGAGI. This CDR3 is built from 16 residues.

This clonotype has a handful of counts. V is TRBV5-6 and J is TRBJ2-6; no firm D call. The V gene's germline CDR1 is SGHDT and CDR2 YYEEEE. This CDR3 region has 18 residues. V was trimmed by 3 bases and J by 0 bases, leaving 16 bases between them. CDR3 in DNA: TGTGCCAGCAGCTCTACGTGGGGAAGATTCTCTGGGGCCAACGTCCTGACTTTC. Translated, it gives CASSSTWGRFSGANVLTF.

The chain joins TRBV4-1 to TRBJ1-5; D not certain. Germline V gene lookup returns CDR1 MGHRA and CDR2 YSYEKL. V was shortened by 0 bases and J by 4 bases, with 13 bases between the two germline ends. CDR3 length: 16 residues. CDR3 residues: CASSQETGLRNQPQHF. Written as DNA, the CDR3 is TGCGCCAGCAGCCAAGAAACGGGTCTGAGGAATCAGCCCCAGCATTTT.

This chain uses TRBV16 with TRBJ2-5; D not certain. The V gene lost 2 bases and the J gene lost 5 bases, with 9 bases spanning the gap. This CDR3 region has 13 residues. Germline CDR1 and CDR2: KGHSY and FQNENV. For the CDR3, the DNA is TGTGCCAGCAGCCAAATACTAAAGGAGACCCAGTACTTC. Translating it yields CASSQILKETQYF.

This clonotype has more than one count but fewer than ten. The chain combines TRBV5-1 with TRBJ2-3; 7 nucleotides agree with TRBD1. Germline V gives CDR1 SGHRS, CDR2 YFSETQ. The CDR3 runs 15 residues. V lost 0 bases, J lost 8 bases, and 9 bases stayed unmatched. CDR3 protein: CASSLAPGGRGTQYF. The DNA for the CDR3 is TGCGCCAGCAGCTTGGCACCAGGGGGACGTGGTACGCAGTATTTT.

This clonotype was picked up a small number of times. This chain joins TRBV3-1 and TRBJ2-5; 8 bases are a match to TRBD1. The germline gives CDR1 LGHDT, CDR2 YNNKEL (reference sequence). Germline trimming cut 5 bases from V and 3 bases from J; bases unmatched to any gene: 2. This CDR3 is built from 13 residues. In DNA form, the CDR3 reads TGTGCCAGCAGCGCACAGGGGGAAGAGACCCAGTACTTC. It encodes CASSAQGEETQYF.

The chain employs TRBV5-1 and TRBJ2-5, with 15 bases identical to TRBD2. Germline trimming cut 0 bases from V and 5 bases from J; bases unmatched to any gene: 8. CDR1 SGHRS and CDR2 YFSETQ come from the germline V gene. CDR3 length: 18 amino acids. The CDR3 DNA reads TGCGCCAGCAGCTTGGAGGGGACTAGCGGGAGGTTTTCGGAGACCCAGTACTTC. It is translated as CASSLEGTSGRFSETQYF.

This clonotype occurred many times. V gene TRBV5-1 combines with J gene TRBJ1-1; D not resolved. Germline assignment: CDR1 SGHRS and CDR2 YFSETQ. The CDR3 covers 15 residues. V gave up 0 bases and J gave up 0 bases, with 9 bases separating them. CDR3 protein: CASSLALTMNTEAFF. CDR3 in DNA: TGCGCCAGCAGCTTGGCCCTGACCATGAACACTGAAGCTTTCTTT. Combining the CDR3 with reference TRBV5-1 and TRBJ1-1 gives the whole variable domain KAGVTQTPRYLIKTRGQQVTLSCSPISGHRSVSWYQQTPGQGLQFLFEYFSETQRNKGNFPGRFSGRQFSNSRSEMNVSTLELGDSALYLCASSLALTMNTEAFFGQGTRLTVV.

This clonotype was found a few times. The V and J genes are TRBV7-2 and TRBJ1-3; tentatively, D is TRBD1 (6 bases). Trimming took 2 bases from V and 4 from J, leaving 9 bases between them. CDR1 is SGHTA and CDR2 is FQGNSA in the germline V gene. The CDR3 has 14 residues. CDR3 loop: CASSLNRVGNTIYF. The CDR3, as DNA: TGTGCCAGCAGCTTAAACAGGGTGGGAAACACCATATATTTT.

V usage is TRBV5-1 and J usage is TRBJ2-1, with 9 bases matching TRBD1. The junction had 12 bases not matched to a gene; V was cut back by 4 bases and J by 10 bases. The CDR3 has 15 amino acids. Germline assignment: CDR1 SGHRS and CDR2 YFSETQ. The CDR3 reads CASSITGQGGPEQFF. The CDR3 DNA follows: TGCGCCAGCAGCATCACGGGACAGGGAGGTCCGGAGCAGTTCTTC.

This chain uses TRBV10-3 with TRBJ2-7; TRBD2 agrees at 10 bases. The V segment lost 2 bases and the J segment 3 bases; nucleotides outside the gene matches: 4. CDR1 and CDR2 from the germline V gene are ENHRY and SYGVKD. This CDR3 has 15 amino acids. CDR3 sequence (DNA): TGTGCCATCAGTGAGGGACTAGCGGACCGCTACGAGCAGTACTTC. Amino acid sequence: CAISEGLADRYEQYF.

This clonotype was seen only a few times. This chain uses TRBV6-1 with TRBJ2-7, with 10 bases that match TRBD2. Germline CDR1 reads MNHNS; CDR2 reads SASEGT. This CDR3 has 15 residues. With V trimmed by 8 bases and J by 2 bases, 9 bases remained unmatched. CDR3 protein: CASLRELAGPYEQYV. CDR3 nucleotides: TGTGCCAGCCTGCGGGAACTAGCGGGGCCCTACGAGCAGTACGTC.

The V gene is TRBV20-1, the J gene TRBJ2-3; tentatively, D is TRBD1 or TRBD2 (6 bases each). The CDR3 runs 16 residues. V lost 1 base, J lost 2 bases, and 16 bases lay in between. Germline CDR1 is DFQATT and CDR2 is SNEGSKA (reference sequence). The DNA of the CDR3 is TGCAGTGCTAGAGCCATTACGGGGGCCATCACAGATACGCAGTATTTT. Translation gives CSARAITGAITDTQYF.

The J gene is TRBJ2-5, the V gene TRBV10-3, with TRBD1 identical over 9 bases. The CDR3 extends over 14 amino acids. Germline assignment: CDR1 ENHRY and CDR2 SYGVKD. Trimming removed 4 bases from V and 3 bases from J; junction bases left unmatched: 3. In DNA, the CDR3 is TGTGCCATCAGTGCCGGACAGGGGAAAGAGACCCAGTACTTC. Protein sequence: CAISAGQGKETQYF.